This TCR beta chain was observed in a study of shared clonotypes between healthy human individuals. Across the study: Per donor, three plates held CD4 naive cells, three held CD4 memory, two held CD8 naive and one held CD8 memory.

Terminally differentiated effector memory CD45RA+ cells were excluded from the naive CD8 cells, which were CD45RO-negative and positively selected for CCR7. Method: immunoSEQ multiplex PCR; TCRdb's copy keeps in-frame clones and lacks some. The data show fewer than 700,000 clones, with around 95% seen just once and around 0.11% held by the top ten. This CDR3 is built from 12 residues. CDR1 is MDHEN, CDR2 SYDVKM, per germline. Deletions cut 3 bases from V and 4 bases from J, with 7 bases between. Sequenced: naive CD8+ T cells sorted from blood. The receptor comes from a woman aged 30 to 39 in good health. V usage is TRBV28 and J usage is TRBJ2-7; D is tentatively TRBD1 or TRBD2 (5 bases each). The CDR3 is CASSFEGYEQYF. The CDR3 DNA reads TGTGCCAGCAGTTTTGAGGGGTACGAGCAGTACTTC. The entire variable domain, with the rest obtained from reference TRBV28 and TRBJ2-7, is as follows: DVKVTQSSRYLVKRTGEKVFLECVQDMDHENMFWYRQDPGLGLRLIYFSYDVKMKEKGDIPEGYSVSREKKERFSLILESASTNQTSMYLCASSFEGYEQYFGPGTRLTVT.